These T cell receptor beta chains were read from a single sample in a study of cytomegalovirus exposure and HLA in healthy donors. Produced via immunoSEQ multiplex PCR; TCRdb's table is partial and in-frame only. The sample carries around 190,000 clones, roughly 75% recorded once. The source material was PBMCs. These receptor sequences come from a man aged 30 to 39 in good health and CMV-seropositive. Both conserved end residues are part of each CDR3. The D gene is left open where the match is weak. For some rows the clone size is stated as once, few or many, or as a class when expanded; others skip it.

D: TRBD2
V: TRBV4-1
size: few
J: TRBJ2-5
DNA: TGCGCCAGCAGCCTTGCTGCCGGGGGGGCCCAGATAGAGACCCAGTACTTC
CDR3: CASSLAAGGAQIETQYF

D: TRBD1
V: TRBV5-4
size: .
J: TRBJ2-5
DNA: TGTGCCAGCAGCGCTCCGGGACAGCAAGAGACCCAGTACTTC
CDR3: CASSAPGQQETQYF

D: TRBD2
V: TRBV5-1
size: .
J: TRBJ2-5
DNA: TGCGCCAGCAGCCCCGGGACTAGCGGGACCCAGTACTTC
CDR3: CASSPGTSGTQYF

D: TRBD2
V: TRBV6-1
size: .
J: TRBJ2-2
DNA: TGTGCCAGCAGAACTAGCGGTAACACCGGGGAGCTGTTTTTT
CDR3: CASRTSGNTGELFF

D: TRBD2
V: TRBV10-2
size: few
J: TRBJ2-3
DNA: TGCGCCAGCAGAGATTTGGTAACGGGAGGAAACACAGATACGCAGTATTTT
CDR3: CASRDLVTGGNTDTQYF

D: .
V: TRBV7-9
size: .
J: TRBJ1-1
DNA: TGTTCCAGCGGCAACACTGAAGCTTTCTTT
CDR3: CSSGNTEAFF

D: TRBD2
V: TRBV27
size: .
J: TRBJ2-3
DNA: TGTGCCAGCAGTTTATGGGCTAGCGGGAACACAGATACGCAGTATTTT
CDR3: CASSLWASGNTDTQYF

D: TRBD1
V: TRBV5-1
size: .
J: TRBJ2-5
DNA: TGCGCCAGCAGCTTGGGCGAAACGGACAGGGATCAAGAGACCCAGTACTTC
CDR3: CASSLGETDRDQETQYF

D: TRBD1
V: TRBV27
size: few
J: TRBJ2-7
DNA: TGTGCCGGCAGTGGACAGGGCCCCTACGAGCAGTACTTC
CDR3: CAGSGQGPYEQYF

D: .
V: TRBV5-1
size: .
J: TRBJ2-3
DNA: TGTGCCAGCAGCTCGGGGGGCAAGTCCAGAGATACGCAGTATTTT
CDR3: CASSSGGKSRDTQYF

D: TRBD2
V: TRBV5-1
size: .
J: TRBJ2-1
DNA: TGCGCCAGCAGCTCGGGACTAGCGGGAGGACAGGAGCAGTTCTTC
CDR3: CASSSGLAGGQEQFF

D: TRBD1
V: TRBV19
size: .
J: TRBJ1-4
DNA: TGTGCCAGTAGGGGACAGGGACCGCAGGAAAAACTGTTTTTT
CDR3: CASRGQGPQEKLFF